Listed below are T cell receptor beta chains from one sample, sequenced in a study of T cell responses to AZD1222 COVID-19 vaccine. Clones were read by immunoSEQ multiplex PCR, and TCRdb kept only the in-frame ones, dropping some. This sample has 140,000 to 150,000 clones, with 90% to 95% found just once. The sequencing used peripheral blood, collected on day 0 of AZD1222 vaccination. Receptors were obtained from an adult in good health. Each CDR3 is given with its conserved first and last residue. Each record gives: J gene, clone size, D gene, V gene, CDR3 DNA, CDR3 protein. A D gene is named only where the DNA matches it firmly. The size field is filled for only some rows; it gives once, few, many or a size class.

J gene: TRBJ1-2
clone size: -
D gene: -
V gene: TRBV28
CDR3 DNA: TGTGCCAGCAGTGCCACAGGTGGGGGCTACACCTTC
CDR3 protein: CASSATGGGYTF

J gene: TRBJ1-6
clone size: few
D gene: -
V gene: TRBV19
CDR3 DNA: TGTGCCAGTAGTAGGGGCTTGTCGGAGCCCCTCCACTTT
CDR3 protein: CASSRGLSEPLHF

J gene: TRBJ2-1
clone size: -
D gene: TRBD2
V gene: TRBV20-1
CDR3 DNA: TGCAGTGCCTCGACTAGCGTTGAGCAGTTCTTC
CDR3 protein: CSASTSVEQFF

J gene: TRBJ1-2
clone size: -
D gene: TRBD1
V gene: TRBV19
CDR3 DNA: TGTGCCAGTTGCCCAGGGACAGGGATTAGCGGCTACACCTTC
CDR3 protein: CASCPGTGISGYTF

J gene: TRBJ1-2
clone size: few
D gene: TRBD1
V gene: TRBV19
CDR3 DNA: TGTGCCAGTAGTATCTGGGACAGGGAAAACTATGGCTACACCTTC
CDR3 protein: CASSIWDRENYGYTF

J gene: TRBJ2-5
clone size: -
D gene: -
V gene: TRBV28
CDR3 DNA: TGTGCCAGCAGTTTAAAGGGGGGCGCCGAGACCCAGTACTTC
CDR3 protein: CASSLKGGAETQYF

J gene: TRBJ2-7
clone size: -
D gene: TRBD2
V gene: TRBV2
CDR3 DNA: TGTGCCAGCCGGGGGGACTACGAGCAGTACTTC
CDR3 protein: CASRGDYEQYF

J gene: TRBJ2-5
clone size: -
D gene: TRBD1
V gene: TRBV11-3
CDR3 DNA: TGTGCCAGCAGCTCACCGGGACAGGGGGGAGAGACCCAGTACTTC
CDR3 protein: CASSSPGQGGETQYF

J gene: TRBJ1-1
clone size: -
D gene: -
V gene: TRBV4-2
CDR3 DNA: TGTGCCAGCAGCCAAGACGGCTTGAAGCTTAGGTTT
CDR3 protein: CASSQDGLKLRF

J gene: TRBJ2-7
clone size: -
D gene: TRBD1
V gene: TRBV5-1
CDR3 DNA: TGCGCCAGCAGCTCGACTAGATCTTTTCGGACAGGGGAGGTCAACGAGCAGTACTTC
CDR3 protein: CASSSTRSFRTGEVNEQYF

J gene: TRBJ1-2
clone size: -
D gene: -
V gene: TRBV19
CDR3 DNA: TGTGCCAGTAGTCCCCAGGAACGTGAAGGCTACACCTTC
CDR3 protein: CASSPQEREGYTF

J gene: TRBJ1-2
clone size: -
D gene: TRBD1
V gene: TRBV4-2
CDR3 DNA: TGTGCCAGCAGCCAAGTGGGACAGGATCCCAACTACACCTTC
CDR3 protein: CASSQVGQDPNYTF

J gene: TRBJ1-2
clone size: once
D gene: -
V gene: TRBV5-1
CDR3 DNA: TGCGCCAGCAGCTTGTCACCTCCTAACTATGGCTACACCTTC
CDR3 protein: CASSLSPPNYGYTF

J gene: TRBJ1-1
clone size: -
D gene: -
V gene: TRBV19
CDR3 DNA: TGTGCCAGTAGTCTATTTGCTGAAGCTTTCTTT
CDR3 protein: CASSLFAEAFF

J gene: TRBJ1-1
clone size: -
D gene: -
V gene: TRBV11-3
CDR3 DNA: TGTGCCAGCAGCTTGTTACAGGGCGCTGAAGCTTTCTTT
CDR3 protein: CASSLLQGAEAFF

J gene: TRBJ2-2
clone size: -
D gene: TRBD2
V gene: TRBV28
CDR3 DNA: TGTGCCAGTGAGCGGGGGAACACCGGGGAGCTGTTTTTT
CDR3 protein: CASERGNTGELFF

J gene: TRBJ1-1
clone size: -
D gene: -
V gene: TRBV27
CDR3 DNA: TGTGCCAGCAGCCGTGGGACGGTGAACACTGAAGCTTTCTTT
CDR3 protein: CASSRGTVNTEAFF

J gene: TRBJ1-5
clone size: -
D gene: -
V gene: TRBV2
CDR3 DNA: TGTGCCAGCAGGGACAAGGGGATAGATAGCAATCAGCCCCAGCATTTT
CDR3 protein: CASRDKGIDSNQPQHF

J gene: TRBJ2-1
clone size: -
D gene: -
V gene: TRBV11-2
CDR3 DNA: TGTGCCAGCAGCTTCGTGAATGAGCAGTTCTTC
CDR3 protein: CASSFVNEQFF

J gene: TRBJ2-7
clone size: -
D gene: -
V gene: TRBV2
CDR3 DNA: TGTGCCAGCTGCCGGCGGGGACCCCCCCCCGAGCAGTACTTC
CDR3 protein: CASCRRGPPPEQYF

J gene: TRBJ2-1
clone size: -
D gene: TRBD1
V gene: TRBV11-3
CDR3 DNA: TGTGCCAGCAGCCTCCGGGACAGGGGTGGTGGTGAGCAGTTCTTC
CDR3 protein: CASSLRDRGGGEQFF

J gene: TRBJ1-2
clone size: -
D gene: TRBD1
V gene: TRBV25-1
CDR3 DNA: TGTGCCAGCAGTCCCCCCGGGACAGGGAAGAACTATGGCTACACCTTC
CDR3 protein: CASSPPGTGKNYGYTF

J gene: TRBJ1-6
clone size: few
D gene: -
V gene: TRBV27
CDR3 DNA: TGTGCCAGCAGTTTGGGACTCTATAATTCACCCCTCCACTTT
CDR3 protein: CASSLGLYNSPLHF